Each of the 26 T cell receptor beta chains below was sequenced from the same sample in a study of human T cells and chemical hapten exposure. TCRdb re-derived calls from the RACE reads in MiXCR, one entry per CDR3 protein. The repertoire holds 45,000 to 70,000 distinct CDR3 sequences, 7.5% to 10% seen once, with about an eighth in the top ten. Time point in this sample: patch test 1, 2 weeks after DPC sensitization. Treatment defined: therapeutic diphenylcyclopropenone sensitization with weekly scalp DPC. The source material was whole blood, sampled in connection with sensitization to the hapten diphenylcyclopropenone (DPC). Every receptor here comes from a woman in her forties with alopecia areata. Some clones in this sample may be carry-over from other donors' samples.

J is TRBJ2-5 and V is TRBV11-2, with D hard to call. This CDR3 is 15 amino acids long. The V end lost 2 bases, the J end lost 0 bases, and 10 bases lay between the germline ends. Germline V gene data show CDR1 as SGHAT and CDR2 as FQNNGV. The DNA for the CDR3 is TGTGCCAGCAGCTTACCTGGGCGGTACCAAGAGACCCAGTACTTC. The encoded protein is CASSLPGRYQETQYF.

This clonotype was seen repeatedly, ten times or more. This chain joins TRBV29-1 and TRBJ1-1; tentative D call: TRBD1 (5 bases). The CDR3 runs to 14 residues. CDR1 and CDR2 (germline): SQVTM, ANQGSEA. The ends were cut back, 2 bases at V and 0 bases at J, with 10 bases in the middle. The chain's CDR3 is CSVERGLLNTEAFF. CDR3 bases: TGCAGCGTTGAAAGGGGCCTTTTGAACACTGAAGCTTTCTTT.

This clonotype occurred a few times. The chain carries TRBV4-1 and TRBJ1-1; no clear D gene. CDR3 length: 15 amino acids. Germline loops: CDR1 MGHRA, CDR2 YSYEKL. Trimming cost V 1 base and J 1 base, with 10 bases left between them. The CDR3 nucleotides are TGCGCCAGCAGCCAAGTCGCCAGAACGAACACTGAAGCTTTCTTT. Translated, it gives CASSQVARTNTEAFF.

This clonotype has more than one count but fewer than ten. J is TRBJ1-4 and V is TRBV29-1; a weak D match, TRBD1 (6 bases). This CDR3 spans 13 amino acids. Germline lookup yields CDR1 SQVTM and CDR2 ANQGSEA. Trimming left V 2 bases short and J 7 bases short, with 11 bases between. The chain's CDR3 is CSVEYRASEKLFF. CDR3 coding DNA: TGCAGCGTTGAATACAGGGCATCTGAAAAACTGTTTTTT.

This clonotype was observed many times. The chain combines TRBV4-2 with TRBJ2-5; 9 nucleotides align to TRBD2. J gave up 5 bases and V 0 bases, and 7 bases lay outside the gene matches. This CDR3 has 16 amino acids. Germline CDR1 is LGHNA and CDR2 is YNFKEQ. The CDR3 loop is CASSQDRRGGLETQYF. The CDR3, as DNA: TGTGCCAGCAGCCAAGATAGGCGGGGGGGCCTGGAGACCCAGTACTTC.

This clonotype was recorded a few times. CDR3: CASSQGTGEDNEQFF. Written as DNA, the CDR3 is TGCGCCAGCAGCCAAGGGACAGGTGAGGACAATGAGCAGTTCTTC. This rearrangement joins TRBV4-1 to TRBJ2-1; TRBD1 matches at 7 bases. V shed 1 base, J shed 5 bases, and the junction held 5 bases outside the gene matches. The CDR3 is 15 residues long. Germline assignment: CDR1 MGHRA and CDR2 YSYEKL.

There are a few counts of this clonotype. This CDR3 is CASTTRRQGGNEQFF. The CDR3 DNA follows: TGTGCCAGCACCACAAGGCGACAGGGGGGAAATGAGCAGTTCTTC. The chain employs TRBV27 and TRBJ2-1; TRBD1 agrees at 9 bases. Germline values: CDR1 MNHEY, CDR2 SMNVEV (reference sequence). Trimming at V came to 7 bases and at J to 7 bases, leaving 11 bases not matched to a gene. This CDR3 is built from 15 residues.

This clonotype has at least ten counts. This chain links TRBV4-1 with TRBJ2-2; D is ambiguous. The CDR3 consists of 12 residues. With 1 base removed from V and 8 bases from J, the gap between germline ends came to 5 bases. The germline V gene encodes CDR1 MGHRA and CDR2 YSYEKL. The CDR3 coding sequence is TGCGCCAGCAGCCAAGGTTCAGGGGAGCTGTTTTTT. Encoded protein: CASSQGSGELFF.

The V gene is TRBV5-5, the J gene TRBJ2-7; D remains ambiguous. This CDR3 region has 14 residues. Germline V CDR1 and CDR2: SGHKS, YYEKEE (reference sequence). The V end was cut by 4 bases, the J end by 2 bases, with 13 bases between. The CDR3 nucleotides read TGTGCCAGCAGCACGACCCTGTCAACCTACGAGCAGTACTTC. Encoded protein: CASSTTLSTYEQYF.

This clonotype has a count of ten or more. The chain carries TRBV4-2 and TRBJ2-3; 9 positions agree with TRBD1. The CDR3 sequence is 16 residues long. V lost 0 bases, J lost 4 bases, and 5 bases stayed unmatched. Germline V gives CDR1 LGHNA, CDR2 YNFKEQ. The CDR3 sequence: CASSQDQGQGADTQYF. CDR3 nucleotides: TGTGCCAGCAGCCAAGATCAGGGACAGGGTGCAGATACGCAGTATTTT.

There are a few counts of this clonotype. The genes are TRBV7-9 and TRBJ2-3; D gene unclear. In germline, CDR1 is SEHNR, CDR2 FQNEAQ (reference sequence). Trimming left V 5 bases short and J 5 bases short, with 17 bases between. The CDR3 contains 15 residues. The CDR3 protein is CASSQDQIVGDTQYF. CDR3 DNA: TGTGCCAGCAGCCAAGACCAGATCGTAGGAGATACGCAGTATTTT.

This rearrangement joins TRBV27 to TRBJ1-1; D might be TRBD1 (6 bases). Trimming stripped 5 bases from V and 4 bases from J, with 17 bases between. In germline, CDR1 is MNHEY, CDR2 SMNVEV (reference sequence). CDR3 length equals 15 residues. The CDR3 DNA sequence: TGTGCCAGCAGTCCAATACAGGGCCGGAGCACTGAAGCTTTCTTT. This codes for CASSPIQGRSTEAFF.

There are many counts of this clonotype. The CDR3 region is CASSLISGGMDTQYF. As DNA, the CDR3 is TGTGCCAGCAGCTTAATTTCAGGGGGCATGGATACGCAGTATTTT. The chain recombines TRBV7-6 with TRBJ2-3; TRBD1 aligns across 8 bases. After removal of 2 bases from V and 6 bases from J, the junction contained 7 bases not matched to a gene. Germline CDR1 is SGHVS and CDR2 is FNYEAQ. The CDR3 runs 15 residues.

J is TRBJ1-1 and V is TRBV5-4, with D maybe TRBD1 (6 bases). CDR1 and CDR2 (germline): SGHNT, YYREEE (reference sequence). The V gene lost 2 bases and the J gene lost 0 bases, with 11 bases spanning the gap. CDR3 length: 15 residues. This CDR3 is CASSLKQGVNTEAFF. The CDR3 nucleotides are TGTGCCAGCAGCTTAAAACAGGGAGTGAACACTGAAGCTTTCTTT.

This clonotype was seen ten or more times. This chain links TRBV7-2 with TRBJ2-3, with TRBD1 as a possible D gene (6 bases). V was pared by 1 base and J by 1 base, with 12 bases between. This CDR3 contains 16 residues. Germline V gene data show CDR1 as SGHTA and CDR2 as FQGNSA. DNA of the CDR3: TGTGCCAGCAGCTTAGTCTCCCCAGGGGGCACAGATACGCAGTATTTT. Translation: CASSLVSPGGTDTQYF.

This clonotype was found many times. The chain joins TRBV6-2 or TRBV6-3 to TRBJ1-1; D unresolved. Germline CDR1 and CDR2: MNHEY and SVGEGT. This CDR3 is 13 amino acids long. DNA for the CDR3: TGTCACACTAAGGATGAAAGAGGCGCTGAAGCTTTCTTT. Translated, it gives CHTKDERGAEAFF.

This clonotype was recorded a few times. The rearrangement uses TRBV4-1 and TRBJ1-3; D is unclear. Per the germline V gene, CDR1 is MGHRA and CDR2 is YSYEKL. The CDR3 sequence is 15 residues long. V was pared by 1 base and J by 3 bases, with 10 bases between. This CDR3 reads CASSQASQDGNTIYF. CDR3 coding DNA: TGCGCCAGCAGCCAAGCGTCGCAGGATGGAAACACCATATATTTT.

This clonotype was seen ten or more times. The chain combines TRBV5-1 with TRBJ2-5; D possibly matches TRBD1 or TRBD2 (5 bases each). CDR3 size: 14 residues. The V end lost 0 bases, the J end lost 5 bases, and 11 bases lay between the germline ends. Germline loops: CDR1 SGHRS, CDR2 YFSETQ. DNA of the CDR3: TGCGCCAGCAGCTTGGACAGGAGCGGCGAGACCCAGTACTTC. Translated: CASSLDRSGETQYF.

At least ten counts were recorded for this clonotype. The rearrangement uses TRBV12-3 or TRBV12-4 and TRBJ2-7; 7 bases map to TRBD2. V dropped 1 base and J dropped 10; count of bases not matched to a gene: 1. There are 11 residues in the CDR3. This chain's CDR3 is CASSLGLAQYF. The CDR3 DNA reads TGTGCCAGCAGTTTAGGACTAGCTCAGTACTTC.

This clonotype was recorded at least ten times. The gene calls are TRBV12-3 or TRBV12-4 and TRBJ1-5; TRBD1 might be the D (5 bases). V was cut by 4 bases and J by 3 bases, with 10 bases left in between. This CDR3 spans 14 amino acids. CDR3 DNA: TGTGCCAGCAGTTCCCCGGACACCAATCAGCCCCAGCATTTT. Its protein product is CASSSPDTNQPQHF.

This clonotype was counted at least ten times. The chain couples TRBV5-8 to TRBJ1-1; TRBD1 matches at 8 bases. The germline V gene has CDR1 SGHTS and CDR2 YDEGEE. The V and J ends lost 3 bases and 5 bases, in that order; junction bases with no gene match: 3. This CDR3 has 13 amino acids. CDR3 coding DNA: TGTGCCAGCAGCTGGACAGGGAAAACTGAAGCTTTCTTT. Residues: CASSWTGKTEAFF.

In DNA, the CDR3 is TGCAGTGCTAGAGATGGGGTGCAGGGGTACACCGGGGAGCTGTTTTTT. It yields the protein CSARDGVQGYTGELFF. The chain has TRBV20-1 and TRBJ2-2; the D gene is possibly TRBD1 (6 bases). The CDR3 contains 16 residues. Trimming left V 0 bases short and J 3 bases short, with 14 bases between. Germline lookup yields CDR1 DFQATT and CDR2 SNEGSKA (reference sequence).

This clonotype was counted ten times or more. The chain joins TRBV11-2 to TRBJ2-7; D perhaps matches TRBD2 (5 bases). V was clipped by 1 base and J by 1 base, with 11 bases between them. There are 15 residues in the CDR3. Germline V gives CDR1 SGHAT, CDR2 FQNNGV. CDR3 residues: CASSLASGISYEQYF. CDR3 nucleotide sequence: TGTGCCAGCAGCTTAGCTTCGGGGATATCCTACGAGCAGTACTTC.

There are a few counts of this clonotype. The rearrangement joins TRBV9 to TRBJ2-5, with 9 bases aligning to TRBD2. Germline V gene data show CDR1 as SGDLS and CDR2 as YYNGEE. J lost 3 bases, V lost 4 bases, and 10 bases had no gene match. This CDR3 is 16 amino acids long. The CDR3 is CASSSARLAGKETQYF. The CDR3 bases are TGTGCCAGCAGCTCTGCGAGGCTAGCGGGGAAAGAGACCCAGTACTTC.

The sample holds many counts of this clonotype. V gene TRBV29-1 combines with J gene TRBJ2-2; D remains unclear. The CDR3 has 12 residues. The V gene lost 5 bases and the J gene lost 6 bases, with 10 bases spanning the gap. From germline, CDR1 is SQVTM and CDR2 ANQGSEA. For the CDR3, the DNA is TGCAGCGTTTGGAAACCGTCCGGGGAGCTGTTTTTT. It specifies CSVWKPSGELFF.

At least ten counts were recorded for this clonotype. V usage is TRBV4-3 and J usage is TRBJ2-3, with a tentative D call TRBD2 (6 bases). CDR1 LGHNA and CDR2 YSLEER come from the germline V gene. V was clipped by 0 bases and J by 4 bases, with 14 bases between them. The CDR3 loop spans 16 amino acids. This chain's CDR3 is CASSQDAVAGSDTQYF. In nucleotides, the CDR3 is TGCGCCAGCAGCCAAGATGCGGTGGCGGGGTCAGATACGCAGTATTTT.